Described below is a single TCR beta chain sequence and its context. Antigen specificity is unknown. This entry is derived from a study of PD-1 blockade in classical Hodgkin lymphoma. The overall study: Patients were given intravenous nivolumab, 3 mg/kg, every 2 weeks.

Exposure to brentuximab vedotin varied, and each patient had relapsed following autologous stem cell transplantation. Thawed PBMCs were the source of CD4+ T cells, purified by magnetic negative selection. Study-wide points: There remain no defined causes for the repertoire differences, which possibly reflect disease activity or prior therapy.

The repertoire was sequenced with immunoSEQ multiplex PCR; TCRdb's copy has only in-frame clones and lacks some. The table shows around 34,000 clones, with about 93% occurring only once. The material was CD4+ T cells from blood, obtained at baseline. This clonotype was obtained from a human donor with classical Hodgkin lymphoma.

The CDR3 DNA reads TGTGCCAGCAGGGTGACAACAACTAATGAAAAACTGTTTTTT. It encodes CASRVTTTNEKLFF. The chain links TRBV6-1 to TRBJ1-4; D gene ambiguous. The CDR3 contains 14 residues. V lost 6 bases and J 0 bases, leaving 8 bases between the germline ends. Germline loops: CDR1 MNHNS, CDR2 SASEGT.